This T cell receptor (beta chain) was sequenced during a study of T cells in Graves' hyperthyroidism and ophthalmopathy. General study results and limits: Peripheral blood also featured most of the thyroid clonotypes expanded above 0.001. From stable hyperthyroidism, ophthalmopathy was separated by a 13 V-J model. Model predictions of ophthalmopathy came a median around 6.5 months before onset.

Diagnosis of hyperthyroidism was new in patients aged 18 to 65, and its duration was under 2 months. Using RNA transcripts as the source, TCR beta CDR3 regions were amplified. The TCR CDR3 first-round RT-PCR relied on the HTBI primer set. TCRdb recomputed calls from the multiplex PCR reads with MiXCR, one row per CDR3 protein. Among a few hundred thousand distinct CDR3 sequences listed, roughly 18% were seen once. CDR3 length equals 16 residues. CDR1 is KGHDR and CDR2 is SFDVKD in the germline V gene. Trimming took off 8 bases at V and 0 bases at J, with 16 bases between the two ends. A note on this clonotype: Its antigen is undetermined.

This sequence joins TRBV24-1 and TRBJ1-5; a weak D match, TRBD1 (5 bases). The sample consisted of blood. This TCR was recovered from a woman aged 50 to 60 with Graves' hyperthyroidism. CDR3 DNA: TGTGCCACCACTGGAGGGAGAGGGGTTAGCAATCAGCCCCAGCATTTT. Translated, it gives CATTGGRGVSNQPQHF.